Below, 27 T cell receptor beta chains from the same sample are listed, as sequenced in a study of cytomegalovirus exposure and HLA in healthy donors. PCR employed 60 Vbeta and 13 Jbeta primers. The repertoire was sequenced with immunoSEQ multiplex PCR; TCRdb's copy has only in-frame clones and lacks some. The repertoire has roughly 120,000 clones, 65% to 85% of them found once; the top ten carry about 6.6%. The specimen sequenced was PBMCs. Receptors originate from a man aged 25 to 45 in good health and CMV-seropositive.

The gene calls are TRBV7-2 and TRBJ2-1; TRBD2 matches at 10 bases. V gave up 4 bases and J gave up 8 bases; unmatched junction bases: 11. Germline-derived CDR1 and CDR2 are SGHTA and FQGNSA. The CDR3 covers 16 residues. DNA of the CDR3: TGTGCCAGCAGCTCTCGGTTAGCGGGGGGAGTCGATGAGCAGTTCTTC. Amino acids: CASSSRLAGGVDEQFF.

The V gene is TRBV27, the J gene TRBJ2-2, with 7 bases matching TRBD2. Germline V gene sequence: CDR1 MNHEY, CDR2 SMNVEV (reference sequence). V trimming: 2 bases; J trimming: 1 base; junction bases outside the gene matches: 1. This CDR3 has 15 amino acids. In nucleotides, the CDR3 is TGTGCCAGCAGTTTAACGGGGGGGAACACCGGGGAGCTGTTTTTT. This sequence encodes CASSLTGGNTGELFF.

CDR3 sequence: CASNEQGAREAFF. CDR3 in DNA: TGTGCCAGCAACGAACAGGGGGCGCGTGAAGCTTTCTTT. The V gene is TRBV6-5, the J gene TRBJ1-1; 9 bases fit TRBD1. This CDR3 region has 13 residues. Trimming removed 7 bases from V and 7 bases from J; junction bases left unmatched: 7. Germline assignment: CDR1 MNHEY and CDR2 SVGAGI.

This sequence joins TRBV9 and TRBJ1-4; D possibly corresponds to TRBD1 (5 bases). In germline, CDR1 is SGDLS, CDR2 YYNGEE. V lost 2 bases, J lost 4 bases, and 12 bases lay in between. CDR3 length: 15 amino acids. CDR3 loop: CASSVGRDHNEKLFF. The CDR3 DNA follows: TGTGCCAGCAGCGTCGGGAGGGACCATAATGAAAAACTGTTTTTT.

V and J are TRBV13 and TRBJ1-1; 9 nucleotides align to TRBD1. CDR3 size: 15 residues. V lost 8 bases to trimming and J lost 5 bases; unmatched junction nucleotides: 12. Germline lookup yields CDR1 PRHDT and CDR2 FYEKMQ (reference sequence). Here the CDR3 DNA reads TGTGCCAGCTCCGATACGACAGGGGGGCGGACTGAAGCTTTCTTT. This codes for CASSDTTGGRTEAFF.

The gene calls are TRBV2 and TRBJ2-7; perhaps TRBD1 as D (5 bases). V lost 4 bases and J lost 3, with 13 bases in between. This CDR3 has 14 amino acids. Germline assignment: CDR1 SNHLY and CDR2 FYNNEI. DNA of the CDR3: TGTGCCAGCAGTGTGGACAAAATGGTCTACGAGCAGTACTTC. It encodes CASSVDKMVYEQYF. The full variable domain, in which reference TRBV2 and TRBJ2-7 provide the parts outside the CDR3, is EPEVTQTPSHQVTQMGQEVILRCVPISNHLYFYWYRQILGQKVEFLVSFYNNEISEKSEIFDDQFSVERPDGSNFTLKIRSTKLEDSAMYFCASSVDKMVYEQYFGPGTRLTVT.

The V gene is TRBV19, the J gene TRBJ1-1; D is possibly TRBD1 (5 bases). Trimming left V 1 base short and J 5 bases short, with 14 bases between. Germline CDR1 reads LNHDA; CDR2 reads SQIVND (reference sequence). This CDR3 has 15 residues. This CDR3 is CASSIGGRALTEAFF. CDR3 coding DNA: TGTGCCAGTAGTATAGGGGGCAGGGCTTTGACTGAAGCTTTCTTT.

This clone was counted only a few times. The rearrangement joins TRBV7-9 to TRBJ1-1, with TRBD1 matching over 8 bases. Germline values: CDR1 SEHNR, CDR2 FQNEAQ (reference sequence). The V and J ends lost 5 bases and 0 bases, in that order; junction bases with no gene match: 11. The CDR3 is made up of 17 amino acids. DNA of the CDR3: TGTGCCAGCAGCCTGGGACAGGACCAATTCCTGAACACTGAAGCTTTCTTT. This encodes CASSLGQDQFLNTEAFF. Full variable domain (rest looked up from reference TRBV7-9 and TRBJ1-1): DTGVSQNPRHKITKRGQNVTFRCDPISEHNRLYWYRQTLGQGPEFLTYFQNEAQLEKSRLLSDRFSAERPKGSFSTLEIQRTEQGDSAMYLCASSLGQDQFLNTEAFFGQGTRLTVV.

CDR3 in DNA: TGTGCCAGCAGGTGGACAGGCCATCAGCCCCAGCATTTT. Translated: CASRWTGHQPQHF. The chain has TRBV6-1 and TRBJ1-5; 7 nucleotides agree with TRBD1. The CDR3 extends over 13 amino acids. Germline V gene sequence: CDR1 MNHNS, CDR2 SASEGT. V was clipped by 6 bases and J by 5 bases; unmatched bases: 4.

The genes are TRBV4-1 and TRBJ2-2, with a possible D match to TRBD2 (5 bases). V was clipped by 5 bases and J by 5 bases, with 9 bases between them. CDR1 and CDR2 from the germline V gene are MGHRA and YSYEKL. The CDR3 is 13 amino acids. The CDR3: CASSEAETGELFF. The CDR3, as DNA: TGCGCCAGCAGCGAAGCGGAGACCGGGGAGCTGTTTTTT.

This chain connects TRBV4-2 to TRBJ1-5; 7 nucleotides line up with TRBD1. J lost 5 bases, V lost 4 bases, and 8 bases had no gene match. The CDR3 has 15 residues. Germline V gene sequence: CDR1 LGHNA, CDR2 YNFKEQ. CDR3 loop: CASSLNHRGDQPQHF. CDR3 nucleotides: TGTGCCAGCAGCCTAAACCACAGGGGAGATCAGCCCCAGCATTTT.

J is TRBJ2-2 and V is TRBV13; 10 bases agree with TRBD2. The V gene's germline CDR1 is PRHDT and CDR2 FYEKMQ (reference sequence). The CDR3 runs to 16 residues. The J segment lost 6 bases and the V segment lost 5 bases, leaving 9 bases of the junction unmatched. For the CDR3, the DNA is TGTGCCAGCAGCCCGGGTCTAGCGGGGGCCCCCGGGGAGCTGTTTTTT. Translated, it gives CASSPGLAGAPGELFF.

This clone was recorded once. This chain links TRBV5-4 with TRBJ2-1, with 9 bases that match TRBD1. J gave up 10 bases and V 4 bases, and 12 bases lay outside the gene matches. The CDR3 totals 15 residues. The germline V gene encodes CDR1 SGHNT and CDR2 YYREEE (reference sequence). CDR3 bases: TGTGCCAGCAGCGTAGGACAGGGGAAGACAATGGAGCAGTTCTTC. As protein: CASSVGQGKTMEQFF. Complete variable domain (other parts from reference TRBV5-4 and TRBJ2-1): ETGVTQSPTHLIKTRGQQVTLRCSSQSGHNTVSWYQQALGQGPQFIFQYYREEENGRGNFPPRFSGLQFPNYSSELNVNALELDDSALYLCASSVGQGKTMEQFFGPGTRLTVL.

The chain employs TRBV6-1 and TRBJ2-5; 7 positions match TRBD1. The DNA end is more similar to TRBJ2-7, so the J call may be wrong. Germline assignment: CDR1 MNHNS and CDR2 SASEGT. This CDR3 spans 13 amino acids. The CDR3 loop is CASIRQGTYEQYF. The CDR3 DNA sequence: TGTGCCAGCATCCGACAGGGAACCTACGAGCAGTACTTC.

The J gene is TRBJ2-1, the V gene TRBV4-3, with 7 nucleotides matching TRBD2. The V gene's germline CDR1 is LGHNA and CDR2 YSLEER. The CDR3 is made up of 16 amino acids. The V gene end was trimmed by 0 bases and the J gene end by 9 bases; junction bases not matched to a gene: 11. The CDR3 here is CASSQDPSAGRGEQFF. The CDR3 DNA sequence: TGCGCCAGCAGCCAAGATCCGTCGGCGGGGAGGGGTGAGCAGTTCTTC.

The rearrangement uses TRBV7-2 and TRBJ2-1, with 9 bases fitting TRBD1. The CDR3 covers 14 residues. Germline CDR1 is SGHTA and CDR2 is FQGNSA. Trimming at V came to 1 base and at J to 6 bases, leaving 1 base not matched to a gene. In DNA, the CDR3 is TGTGCCAGCAGCTTAGAGACAGGGGGCAATGAGCAGTTCTTC. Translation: CASSLETGGNEQFF. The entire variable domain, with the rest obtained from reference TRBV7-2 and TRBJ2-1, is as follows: GAGVSQSPSNKVTEKGKDVELRCDPISGHTALYWYRQSLGQGLEFLIYFQGNSAPDKSGLPSDRFSAERTGGSVSTLTIQRTQQEDSAVYLCASSLETGGNEQFFGPGTRLTVL.

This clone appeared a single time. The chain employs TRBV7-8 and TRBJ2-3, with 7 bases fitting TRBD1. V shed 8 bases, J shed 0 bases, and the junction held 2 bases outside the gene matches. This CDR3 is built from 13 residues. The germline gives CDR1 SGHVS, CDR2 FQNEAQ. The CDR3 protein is CASATGSTDTQYF. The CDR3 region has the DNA TGTGCCAGCGCGACAGGGAGCACAGATACGCAGTATTTT.

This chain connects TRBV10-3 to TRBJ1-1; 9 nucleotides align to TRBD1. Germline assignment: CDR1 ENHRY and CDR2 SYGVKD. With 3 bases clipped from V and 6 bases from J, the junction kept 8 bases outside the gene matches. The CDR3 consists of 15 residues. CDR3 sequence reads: CAISDRDRALPEAFF. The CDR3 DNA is TGTGCCATCAGTGACCGGGACAGGGCCCTTCCTGAAGCTTTCTTT.

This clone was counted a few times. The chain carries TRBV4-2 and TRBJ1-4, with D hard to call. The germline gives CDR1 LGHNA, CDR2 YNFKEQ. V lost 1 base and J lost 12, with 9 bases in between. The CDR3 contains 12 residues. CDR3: CASSQGRTELFF. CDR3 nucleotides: TGTGCCAGCAGCCAAGGGAGGACTGAACTGTTTTTT.

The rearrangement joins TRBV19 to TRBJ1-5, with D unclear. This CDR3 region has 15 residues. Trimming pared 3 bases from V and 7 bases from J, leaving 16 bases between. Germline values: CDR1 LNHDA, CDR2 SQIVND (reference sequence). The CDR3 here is CASSIGQLGAQPQHF. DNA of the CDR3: TGTGCCAGTAGTATTGGGCAGCTGGGAGCCCAGCCCCAGCATTTT. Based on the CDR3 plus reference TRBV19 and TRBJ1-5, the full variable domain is DGGITQSPKYLFRKEGQNVTLSCEQNLNHDAMYWYRQDPGQGLRLIYYSQIVNDFQKGDIAEGYSVSREKKESFPLTVTSAQKNPTAFYLCASSIGQLGAQPQHFGDGTRLSIL.

This CDR3 is CASSRLVGARNYGYTF. Written as DNA, the CDR3 is TGTGCCAGCAGCCGACTTGTGGGGGCGCGAAACTATGGCTACACCTTC. The V call is TRBV5-4, the J call TRBJ1-2, with TRBD1 as a possible D gene (6 bases). V lost 4 bases and J lost 2, with 18 bases in between. Per germline, CDR1 SGHNT and CDR2 YYREEE (reference sequence). The CDR3 has 16 residues.

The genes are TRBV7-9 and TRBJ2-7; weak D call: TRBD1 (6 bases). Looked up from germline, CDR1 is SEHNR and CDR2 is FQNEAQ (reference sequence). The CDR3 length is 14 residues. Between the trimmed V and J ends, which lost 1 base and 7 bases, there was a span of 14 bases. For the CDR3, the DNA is TGTGCCAGCAGCTTAGTACAGGGAATTAGGGAGCAGTACTTC. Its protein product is CASSLVQGIREQYF.

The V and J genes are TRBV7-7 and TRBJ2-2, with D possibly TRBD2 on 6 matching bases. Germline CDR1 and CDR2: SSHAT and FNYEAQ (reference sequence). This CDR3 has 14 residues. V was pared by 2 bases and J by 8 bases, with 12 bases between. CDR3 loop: CASSLTGTPGELFF. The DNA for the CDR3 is TGTGCCAGCAGCTTAACGGGGACTCCTGGGGAGCTGTTTTTT.

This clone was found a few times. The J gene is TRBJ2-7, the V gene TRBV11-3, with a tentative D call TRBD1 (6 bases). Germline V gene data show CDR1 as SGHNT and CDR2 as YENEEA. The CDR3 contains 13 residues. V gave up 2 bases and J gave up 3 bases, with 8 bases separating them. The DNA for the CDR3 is TGTGCCAGCAGCTTAACAGGGCTCTACGAGCAGTACTTC. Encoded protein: CASSLTGLYEQYF.

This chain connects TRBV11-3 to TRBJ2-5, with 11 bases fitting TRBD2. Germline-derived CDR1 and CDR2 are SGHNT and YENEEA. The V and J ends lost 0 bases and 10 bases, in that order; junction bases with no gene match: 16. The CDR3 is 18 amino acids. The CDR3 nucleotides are TGTGCCAGCAGCTTAGAAGGGTCTAGCGGGGGGCTGGGACAAGGCCAGTACTTC. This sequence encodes CASSLEGSSGGLGQGQYF. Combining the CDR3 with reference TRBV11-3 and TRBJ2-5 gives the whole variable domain EAGVVQSPRYKIIEKKQPVAFWCNPISGHNTLYWYLQNLGQGPELLIRYENEEAVDDSQLPKDRFSAERLKGVDSTLKIQPAELGDSAVYLCASSLEGSSGGLGQGQYFGPGTRLLVL.

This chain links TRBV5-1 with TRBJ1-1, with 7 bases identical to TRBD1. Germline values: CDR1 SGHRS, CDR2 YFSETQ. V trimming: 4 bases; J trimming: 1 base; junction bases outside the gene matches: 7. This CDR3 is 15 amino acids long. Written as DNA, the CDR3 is TGCGCCAGCAGCCCGCCGACAGGGACGAACACTGAAGCTTTCTTT. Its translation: CASSPPTGTNTEAFF.

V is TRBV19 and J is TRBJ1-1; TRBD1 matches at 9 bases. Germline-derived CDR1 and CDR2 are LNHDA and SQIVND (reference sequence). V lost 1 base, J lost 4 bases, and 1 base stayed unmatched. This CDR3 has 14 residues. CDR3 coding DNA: TGTGCCAGTAGTATAGGGGACAGGGCCACTGAAGCTTTCTTT. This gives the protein CASSIGDRATEAFF.